The rows below give T cell receptor beta chains drawn from one sample of a study of T-cell memory formation after mild COVID-19. TCRdb re-called the 5' RACE reads through MiXCR, storing one row per CDR3 protein. The table lists more than 200,000 distinct CDR3 sequences, around 17% of them singletons. The sequenced sample consisted of PBMCs or a T cell subset sorted from them (not recorded which). Source of these receptors: a man between 18 and 35 years old who had mild COVID-19 (a few samples of this study predate the infection). Cell type and time point are not known. Each CDR3 is given with its conserved first and last residue. D genes are given only for firm matches. Clone size is shown for a subset of rows, as once, few, many or a class of expanded clone.

j_call clone_size d_call v_call cdr3_nt cdr3_aa
TRBJ1-2 . TRBD1 TRBV7-2 TGTGCCAGCAGCTCCCACGGACAGGGGGGGGGCTACACCTTC CASSSHGQGGGYTF
TRBJ1-1 . . TRBV4-1 TGCGCCAGCAGCCAAGATGGAAAGGGTGACACTGAAGCTTTCTTT CASSQDGKGDTEAFF
TRBJ2-5 few TRBD1 TRBV5-6 TGTGCCAGCAGCTTGGGCAGGGGGTATGAGACCCAGTACTTC CASSLGRGYETQYF
TRBJ1-2 . TRBD1 TRBV2 TGTGCCAGCAGAGAGACAGGGCGGAATGGCTACACCTTC CASRETGRNGYTF
TRBJ1-5 . . TRBV20-1 TGCAGTGCTAGACCCCAAGCGATTAGCAATCAGCCCCAGCATTTT CSARPQAISNQPQHF
TRBJ2-5 . . TRBV11-2 TGTGCCAGCAGCTTAGACGCACTTAAAGAGACCCAGTACTTC CASSLDALKETQYF
TRBJ1-6 few TRBD1 TRBV20-1 TGCAGTGCTAGTCGACAGGGCTCCTATAATTCACCCCTCCACTTT CSASRQGSYNSPLHF
TRBJ1-6 few . TRBV5-1 TGCGCCAGCAGCTTGGAGGCTGGGGGGAGTTATTCACCCCTCCACTTT CASSLEAGGSYSPLHF
TRBJ2-3 . . TRBV7-9 TGTGCCAGCAGCGTGCTGACAGATACGCAGTATTTT CASSVLTDTQYF
TRBJ1-1 . . TRBV21-1 TGTGCCAGCAGCTTAAGGGAGTGGGGTATGAACACTGAAGCTTTCTTT CASSLREWGMNTEAFF